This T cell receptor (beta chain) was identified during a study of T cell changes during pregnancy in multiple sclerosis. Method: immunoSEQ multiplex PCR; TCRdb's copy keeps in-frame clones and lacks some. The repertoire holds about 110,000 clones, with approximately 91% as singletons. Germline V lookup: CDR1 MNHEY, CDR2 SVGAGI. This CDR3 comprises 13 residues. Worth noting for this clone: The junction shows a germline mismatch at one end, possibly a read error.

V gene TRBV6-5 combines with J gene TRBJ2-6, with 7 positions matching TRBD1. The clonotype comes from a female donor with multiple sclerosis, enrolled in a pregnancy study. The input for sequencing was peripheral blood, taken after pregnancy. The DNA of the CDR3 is TGTGCCAGCAGTCTCCAGGGGGTCAACGTCCTGACTTTC. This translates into CASSLQGVNVLTF.